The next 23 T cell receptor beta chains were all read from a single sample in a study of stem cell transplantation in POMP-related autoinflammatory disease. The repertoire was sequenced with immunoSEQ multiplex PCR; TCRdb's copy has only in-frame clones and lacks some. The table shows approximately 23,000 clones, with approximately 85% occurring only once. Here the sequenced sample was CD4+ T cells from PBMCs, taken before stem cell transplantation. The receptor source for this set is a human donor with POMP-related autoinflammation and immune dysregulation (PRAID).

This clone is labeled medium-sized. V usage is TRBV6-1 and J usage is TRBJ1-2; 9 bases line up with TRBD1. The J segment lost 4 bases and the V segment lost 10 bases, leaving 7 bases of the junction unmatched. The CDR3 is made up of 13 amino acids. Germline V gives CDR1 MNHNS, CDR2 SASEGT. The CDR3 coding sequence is TGTGCCACCACCCTGACAGGGGGCTATGGCTACACCTTC. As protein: CATTLTGGYGYTF.

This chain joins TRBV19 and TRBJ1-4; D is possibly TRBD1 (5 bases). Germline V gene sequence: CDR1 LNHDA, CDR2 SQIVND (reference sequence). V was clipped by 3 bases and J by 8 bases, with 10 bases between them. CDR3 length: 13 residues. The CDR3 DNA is TGTGCCAGTAGTATTCAGGGAGGGGAAAAACTGTTTTTT. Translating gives CASSIQGGEKLFF.

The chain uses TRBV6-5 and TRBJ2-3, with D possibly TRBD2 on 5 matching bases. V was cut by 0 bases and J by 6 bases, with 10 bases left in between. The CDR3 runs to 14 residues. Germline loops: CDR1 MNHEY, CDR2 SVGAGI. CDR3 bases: TGTGCCAGCAGTTACTCGAGGGTCGGGGATACGCAGTATTTT. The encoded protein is CASSYSRVGDTQYF.

CDR3 residues: CASRSHGGRGTEAFF. CDR3 nucleotide sequence: TGTGCCAGCAGAAGCCATGGGGGAAGAGGGACTGAAGCTTTCTTT. The genes are TRBV6-1 and TRBJ1-1, with D maybe TRBD1 (5 bases). CDR1 and CDR2 from the germline V gene are MNHNS and SASEGT. Trimming left V 6 bases short and J 5 bases short, with 19 bases between. CDR3 size: 15 residues.

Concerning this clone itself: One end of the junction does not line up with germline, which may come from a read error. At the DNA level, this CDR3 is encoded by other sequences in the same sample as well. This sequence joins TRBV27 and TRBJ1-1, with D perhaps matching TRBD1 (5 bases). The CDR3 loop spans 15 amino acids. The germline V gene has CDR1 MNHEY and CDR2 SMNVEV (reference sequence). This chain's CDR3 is CASSPPAGLTTEAFF. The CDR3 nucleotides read TGTGCTAGCAGTCCCCCCGCGGGGCTGACCACTGAAGCTTTCTTT.

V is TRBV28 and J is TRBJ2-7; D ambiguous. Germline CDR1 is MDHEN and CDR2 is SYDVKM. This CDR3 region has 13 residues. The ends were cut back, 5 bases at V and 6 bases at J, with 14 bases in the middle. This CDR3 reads CASSGFIFREQYF. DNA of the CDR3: TGTGCCAGCAGTGGGTTTATATTCCGCGAGCAGTACTTC.

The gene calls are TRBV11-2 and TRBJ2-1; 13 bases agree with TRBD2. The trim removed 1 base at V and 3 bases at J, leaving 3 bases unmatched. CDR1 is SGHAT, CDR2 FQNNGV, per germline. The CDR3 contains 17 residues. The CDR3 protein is CASSLVRTSGGYNEQFF. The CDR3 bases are TGTGCCAGCAGCTTAGTTAGGACTAGCGGGGGCTACAATGAGCAGTTCTTC.

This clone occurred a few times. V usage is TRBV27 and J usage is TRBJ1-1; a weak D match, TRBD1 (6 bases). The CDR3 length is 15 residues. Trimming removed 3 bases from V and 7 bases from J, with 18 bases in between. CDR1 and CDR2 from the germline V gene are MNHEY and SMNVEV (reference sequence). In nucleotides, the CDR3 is TGTGCCAGCAGTTTCGACAGGCCACTCGGGGGTGAAGCTTTCTTT. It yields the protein CASSFDRPLGGEAFF.

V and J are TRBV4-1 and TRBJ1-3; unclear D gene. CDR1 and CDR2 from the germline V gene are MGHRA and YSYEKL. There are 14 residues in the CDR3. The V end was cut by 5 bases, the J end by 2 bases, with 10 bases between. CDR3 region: CASSYRLTGNTIYF. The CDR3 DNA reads TGCGCCAGCAGCTACCGTCTGACTGGAAACACCATATATTTT.

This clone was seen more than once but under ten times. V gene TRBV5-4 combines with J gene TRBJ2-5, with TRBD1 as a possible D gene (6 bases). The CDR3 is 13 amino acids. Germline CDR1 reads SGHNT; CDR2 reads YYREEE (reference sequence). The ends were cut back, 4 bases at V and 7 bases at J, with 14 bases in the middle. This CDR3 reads CASSTQGTGTQYF. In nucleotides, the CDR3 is TGTGCCAGCAGCACACAGGGTACGGGGACCCAGTACTTC.

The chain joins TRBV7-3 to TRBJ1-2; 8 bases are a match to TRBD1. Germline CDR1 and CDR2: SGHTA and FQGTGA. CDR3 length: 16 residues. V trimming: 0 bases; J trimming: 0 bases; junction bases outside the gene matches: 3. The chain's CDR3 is CASSLTRQGTNYGYTF. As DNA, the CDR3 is TGTGCCAGCAGCTTAACGAGACAGGGGACTAACTATGGCTACACCTTC. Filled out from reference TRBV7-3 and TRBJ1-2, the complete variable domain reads GAGVSQTPSNKVTEKGKYVELRCDPISGHTALYWYRQSLGQGPEFLIYFQGTGAADDSGLPNDRFFAVRPEGSVSTLKIQRTERGDSAVYLCASSLTRQGTNYGYTFGSGTRLTVV.

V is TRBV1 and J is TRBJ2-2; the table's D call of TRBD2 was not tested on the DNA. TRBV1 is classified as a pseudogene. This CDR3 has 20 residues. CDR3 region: CTSTQPLLSGGALLPGELFF. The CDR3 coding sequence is TGCACCAGCACCCAGCCCCTTCTTAGCGGGGGGGCCTTATTACCCGGGGAGCTGTTTTTT.

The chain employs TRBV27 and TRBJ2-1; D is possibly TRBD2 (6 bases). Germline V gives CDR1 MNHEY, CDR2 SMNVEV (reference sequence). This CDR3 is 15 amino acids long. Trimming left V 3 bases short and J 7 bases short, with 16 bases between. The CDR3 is CASSFQRAAGNEQFF. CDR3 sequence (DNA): TGTGCCAGCAGTTTCCAGCGGGCCGCCGGAAATGAGCAGTTCTTC.

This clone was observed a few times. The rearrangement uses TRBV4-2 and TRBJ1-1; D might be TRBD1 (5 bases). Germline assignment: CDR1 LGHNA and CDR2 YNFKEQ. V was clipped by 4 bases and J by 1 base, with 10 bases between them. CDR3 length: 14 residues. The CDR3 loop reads CASSLDRGNTEAFF. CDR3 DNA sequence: TGTGCCAGCAGCCTCGATAGGGGGAACACTGAAGCTTTCTTT.

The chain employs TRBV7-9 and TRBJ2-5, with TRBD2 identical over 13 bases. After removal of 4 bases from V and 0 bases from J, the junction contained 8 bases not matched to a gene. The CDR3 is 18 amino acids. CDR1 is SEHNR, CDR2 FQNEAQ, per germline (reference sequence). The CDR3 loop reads CASSSGTSGTRYQETQYF. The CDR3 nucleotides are TGTGCCAGCAGCTCCGGGACTAGCGGGACCAGGTACCAAGAGACCCAGTACTTC.

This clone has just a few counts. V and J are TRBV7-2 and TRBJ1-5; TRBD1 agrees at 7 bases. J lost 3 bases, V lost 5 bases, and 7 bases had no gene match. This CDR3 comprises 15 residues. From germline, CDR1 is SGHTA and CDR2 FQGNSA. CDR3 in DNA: TGTGCCAGCAGCCCCACAGGGGCTTACAATCAGCCCCAGCATTTT. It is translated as CASSPTGAYNQPQHF.

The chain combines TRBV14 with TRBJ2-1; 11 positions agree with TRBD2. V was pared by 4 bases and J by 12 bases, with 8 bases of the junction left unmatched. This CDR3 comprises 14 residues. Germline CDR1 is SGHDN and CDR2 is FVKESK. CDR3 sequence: CASSPLTSGIPQFF. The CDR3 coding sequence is TGTGCCAGCAGCCCCTTGACTAGCGGGATACCGCAGTTCTTC. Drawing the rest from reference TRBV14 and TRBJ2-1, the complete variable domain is EAGVTQFPSHSVIEKGQTVTLRCDPISGHDNLYWYRRVMGKEIKFLLHFVKESKQDESGMPNNRFLAERTGGTYSTLKVQPAELEDSGVYFCASSPLTSGIPQFFGPGTRLTVL.

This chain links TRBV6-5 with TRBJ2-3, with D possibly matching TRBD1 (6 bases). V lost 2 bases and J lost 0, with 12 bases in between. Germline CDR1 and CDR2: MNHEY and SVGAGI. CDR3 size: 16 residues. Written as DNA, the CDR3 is TGTGCCAGCAGTTACGGATCAGGGGCCAGCACAGATACGCAGTATTTT. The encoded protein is CASSYGSGASTDTQYF.

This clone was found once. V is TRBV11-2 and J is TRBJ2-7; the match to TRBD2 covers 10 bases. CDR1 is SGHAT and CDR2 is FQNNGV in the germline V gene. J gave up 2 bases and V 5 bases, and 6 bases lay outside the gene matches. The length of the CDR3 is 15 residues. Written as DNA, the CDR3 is TGTGCCAGCAGCGCCGGACTAGCGGCAGCCTACGAGCAGTACTTC. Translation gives CASSAGLAAAYEQYF.

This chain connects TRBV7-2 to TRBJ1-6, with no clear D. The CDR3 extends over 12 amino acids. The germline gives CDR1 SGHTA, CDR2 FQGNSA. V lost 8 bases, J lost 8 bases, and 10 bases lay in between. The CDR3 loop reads CASHKWDSPLHF. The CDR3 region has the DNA TGTGCCAGCCATAAGTGGGATTCACCCCTCCACTTT.

The CDR3 DNA sequence: TGTGCCAGCTCACTTGGGACAGGGGGCCTGAACACTGAAGCTTTCTTT. Amino acid sequence: CASSLGTGGLNTEAFF. V usage is TRBV18 and J usage is TRBJ1-1; TRBD1 matches 12 bases. Germline-derived CDR1 and CDR2 are KGHSH and LQKENI. This CDR3 is 16 amino acids long. V shed 4 bases, J shed 0 bases, and the junction held 3 bases outside the gene matches.

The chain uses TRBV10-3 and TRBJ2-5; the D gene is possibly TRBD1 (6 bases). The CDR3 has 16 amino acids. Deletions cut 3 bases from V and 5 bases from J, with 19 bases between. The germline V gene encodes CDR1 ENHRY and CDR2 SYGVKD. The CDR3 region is CAISDGDYRVRETQYF. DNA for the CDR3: TGTGCCATCAGTGACGGAGATTACAGGGTCAGGGAGACCCAGTACTTC.

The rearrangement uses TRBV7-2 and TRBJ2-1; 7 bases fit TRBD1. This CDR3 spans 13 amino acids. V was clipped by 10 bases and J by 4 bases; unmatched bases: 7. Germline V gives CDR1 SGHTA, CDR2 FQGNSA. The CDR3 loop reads CAIPGQRYNEQFF. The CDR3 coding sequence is TGTGCCATACCGGGACAGAGGTACAATGAGCAGTTCTTC.